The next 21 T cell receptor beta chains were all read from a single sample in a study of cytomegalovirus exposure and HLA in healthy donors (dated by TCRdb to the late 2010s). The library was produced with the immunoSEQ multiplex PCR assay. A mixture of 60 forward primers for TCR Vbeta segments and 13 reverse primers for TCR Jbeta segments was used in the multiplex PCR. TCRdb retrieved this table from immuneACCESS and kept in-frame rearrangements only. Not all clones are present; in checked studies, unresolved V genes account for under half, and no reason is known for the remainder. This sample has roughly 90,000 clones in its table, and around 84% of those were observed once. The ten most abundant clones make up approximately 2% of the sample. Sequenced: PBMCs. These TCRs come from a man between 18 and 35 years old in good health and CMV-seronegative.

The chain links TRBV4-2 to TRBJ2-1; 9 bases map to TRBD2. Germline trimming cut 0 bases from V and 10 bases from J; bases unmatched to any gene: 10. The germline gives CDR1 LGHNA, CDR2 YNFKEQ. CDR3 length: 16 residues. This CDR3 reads CASSQDEGRGGKEQFF. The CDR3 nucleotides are TGTGCCAGCAGCCAAGATGAGGGGCGGGGGGGCAAAGAGCAGTTCTTC.

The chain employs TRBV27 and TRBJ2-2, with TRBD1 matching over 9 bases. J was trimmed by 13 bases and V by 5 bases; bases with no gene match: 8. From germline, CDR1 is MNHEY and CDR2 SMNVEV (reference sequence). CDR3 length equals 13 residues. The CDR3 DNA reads TGTGCCAGCAGTGGACAGGGGAGGGGAGGGCTGTTTTTT. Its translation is CASSGQGRGGLFF.

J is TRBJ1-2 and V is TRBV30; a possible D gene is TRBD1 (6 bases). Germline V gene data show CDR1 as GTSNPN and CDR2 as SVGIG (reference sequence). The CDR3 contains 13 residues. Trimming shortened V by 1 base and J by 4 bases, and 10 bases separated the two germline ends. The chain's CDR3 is CAWSEPTGYGYTF. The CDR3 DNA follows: TGTGCCTGGAGTGAGCCGACAGGCTATGGCTACACCTTC.

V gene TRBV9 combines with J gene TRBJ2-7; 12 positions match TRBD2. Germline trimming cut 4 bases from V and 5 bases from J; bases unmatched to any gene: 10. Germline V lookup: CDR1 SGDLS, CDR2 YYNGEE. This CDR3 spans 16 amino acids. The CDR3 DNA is TGTGCCAGCAGCTATTACCCGGGACTAGCGGGCGACGAGCAGTACTTC. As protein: CASSYYPGLAGDEQYF.

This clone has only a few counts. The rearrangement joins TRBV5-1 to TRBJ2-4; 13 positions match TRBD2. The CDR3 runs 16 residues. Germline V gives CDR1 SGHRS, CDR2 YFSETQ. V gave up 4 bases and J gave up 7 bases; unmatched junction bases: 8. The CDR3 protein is CASSRTSGGVGNIQYF. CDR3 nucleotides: TGCGCCAGCAGCCGCACTAGCGGGGGGGTTGGGAACATTCAGTACTTC.

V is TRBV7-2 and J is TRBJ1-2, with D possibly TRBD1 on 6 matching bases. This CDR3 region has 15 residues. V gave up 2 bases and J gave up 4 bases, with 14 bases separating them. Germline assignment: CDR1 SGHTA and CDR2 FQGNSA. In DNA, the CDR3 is TGTGCCAGCAGCTTACCCGGGACACACCGCTATGGCTACACCTTC. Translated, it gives CASSLPGTHRYGYTF.

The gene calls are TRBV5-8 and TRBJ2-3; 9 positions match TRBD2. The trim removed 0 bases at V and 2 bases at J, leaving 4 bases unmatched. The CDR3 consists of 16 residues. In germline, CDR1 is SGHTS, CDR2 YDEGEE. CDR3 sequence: CASSLGLAGSTDTQYF. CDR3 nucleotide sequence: TGTGCCAGCAGCTTGGGCCTAGCGGGGTCCACAGATACGCAGTATTTT.

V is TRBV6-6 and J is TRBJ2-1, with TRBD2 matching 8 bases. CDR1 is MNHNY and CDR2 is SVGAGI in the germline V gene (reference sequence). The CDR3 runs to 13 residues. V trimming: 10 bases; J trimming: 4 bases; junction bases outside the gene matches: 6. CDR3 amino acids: CATSAGGYNEQFF. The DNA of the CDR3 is TGTGCCACCTCTGCGGGGGGATACAATGAGCAGTTCTTC.

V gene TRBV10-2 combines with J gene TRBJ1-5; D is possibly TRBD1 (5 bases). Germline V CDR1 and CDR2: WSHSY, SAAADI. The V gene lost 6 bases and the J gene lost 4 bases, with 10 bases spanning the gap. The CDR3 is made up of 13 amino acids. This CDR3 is CASSEQGNQPQHF. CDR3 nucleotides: TGCGCCAGCAGCGAGCAGGGAAATCAGCCCCAGCATTTT.

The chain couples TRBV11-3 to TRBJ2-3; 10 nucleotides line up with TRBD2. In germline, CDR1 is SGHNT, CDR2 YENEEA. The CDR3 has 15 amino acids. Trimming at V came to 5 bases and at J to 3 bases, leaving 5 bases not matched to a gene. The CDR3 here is CASSEPGLATDTQYF. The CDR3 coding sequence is TGTGCCAGCAGCGAACCGGGACTAGCGACAGATACGCAGTATTTT.

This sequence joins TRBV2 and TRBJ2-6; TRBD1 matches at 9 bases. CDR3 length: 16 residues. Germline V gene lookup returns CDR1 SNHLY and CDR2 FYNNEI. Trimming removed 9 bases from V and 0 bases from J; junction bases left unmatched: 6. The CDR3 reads CASGDRVYSGANVLTF. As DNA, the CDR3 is TGTGCCAGTGGGGACAGGGTGTACTCTGGGGCCAACGTCCTGACTTTC.

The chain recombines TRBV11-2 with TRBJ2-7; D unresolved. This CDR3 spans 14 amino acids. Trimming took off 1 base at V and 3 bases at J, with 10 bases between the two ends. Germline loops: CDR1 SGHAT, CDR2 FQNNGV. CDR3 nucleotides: TGTGCCAGCAGCTTAGGCGACAATGACTACGAGCAGTACTTC. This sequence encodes CASSLGDNDYEQYF. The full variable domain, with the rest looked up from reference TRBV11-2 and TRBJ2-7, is EAGVAQSPRYKIIEKRQSVAFWCNPISGHATLYWYQQILGQGPKLLIQFQNNGVVDDSQLPKDRFSAERLKGVDSTLKIQPAKLEDSAVYLCASSLGDNDYEQYFGPGTRLTVT.

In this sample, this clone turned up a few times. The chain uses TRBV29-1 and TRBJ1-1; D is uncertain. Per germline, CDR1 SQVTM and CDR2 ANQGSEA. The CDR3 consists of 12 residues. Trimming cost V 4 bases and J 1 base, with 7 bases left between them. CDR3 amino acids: CSVGRANTEAFF. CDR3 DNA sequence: TGCAGCGTTGGGCGGGCGAACACTGAAGCTTTCTTT.

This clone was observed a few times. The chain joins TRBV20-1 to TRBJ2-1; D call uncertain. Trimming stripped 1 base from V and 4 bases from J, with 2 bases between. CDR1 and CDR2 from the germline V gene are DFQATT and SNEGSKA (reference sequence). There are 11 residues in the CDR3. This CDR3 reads CSARAYNEQFF. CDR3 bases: TGCAGTGCTAGAGCTTACAATGAGCAGTTCTTC.

Written as DNA, the CDR3 is TGCGCCAGCAGCTTCACAGCAGATACGCAGTATTTT. This translates into CASSFTADTQYF. The chain employs TRBV5-1 and TRBJ2-3; D unresolved. The length of the CDR3 is 12 residues. Looked up from germline, CDR1 is SGHRS and CDR2 is YFSETQ. The V end was cut by 2 bases, the J end by 4 bases, with 5 bases between.

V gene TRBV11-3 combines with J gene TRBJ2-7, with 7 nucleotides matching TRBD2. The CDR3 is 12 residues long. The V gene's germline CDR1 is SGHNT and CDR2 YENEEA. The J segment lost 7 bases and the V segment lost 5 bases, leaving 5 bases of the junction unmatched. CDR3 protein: CASSRGEREQYF. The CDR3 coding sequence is TGTGCCAGCAGCCGGGGGGAGAGGGAGCAGTACTTC.

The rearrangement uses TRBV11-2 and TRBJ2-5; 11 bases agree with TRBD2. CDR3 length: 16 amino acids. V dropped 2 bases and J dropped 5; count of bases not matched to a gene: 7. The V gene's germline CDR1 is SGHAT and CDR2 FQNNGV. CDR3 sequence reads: CASSLHSGGAAETQYF. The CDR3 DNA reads TGTGCCAGCAGCTTACATAGCGGGGGGGCCGCTGAGACCCAGTACTTC.

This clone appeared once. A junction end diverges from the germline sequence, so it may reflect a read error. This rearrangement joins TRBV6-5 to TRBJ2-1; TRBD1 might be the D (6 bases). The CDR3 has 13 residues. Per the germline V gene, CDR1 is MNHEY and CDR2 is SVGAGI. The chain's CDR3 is CQAGTNAYNEQFF. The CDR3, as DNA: TGCCAGGCCGGGACAAACGCCTACAATGAGCAGTTCTTC.

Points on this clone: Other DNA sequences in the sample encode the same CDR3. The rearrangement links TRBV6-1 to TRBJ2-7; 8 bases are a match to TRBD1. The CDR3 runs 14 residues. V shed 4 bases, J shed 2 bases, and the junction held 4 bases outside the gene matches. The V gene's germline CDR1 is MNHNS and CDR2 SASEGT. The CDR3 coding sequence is TGTGCCAGCAGTGGTCAGGGGGCGGCCTACGAGCAGTACTTC. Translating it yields CASSGQGAAYEQYF.

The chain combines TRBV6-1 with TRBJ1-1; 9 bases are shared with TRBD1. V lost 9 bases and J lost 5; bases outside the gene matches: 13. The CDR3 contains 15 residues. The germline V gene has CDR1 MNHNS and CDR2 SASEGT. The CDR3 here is CASFPGQGPGTEAFF. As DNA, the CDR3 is TGTGCCAGTTTCCCGGGACAGGGACCAGGGACTGAAGCTTTCTTT.

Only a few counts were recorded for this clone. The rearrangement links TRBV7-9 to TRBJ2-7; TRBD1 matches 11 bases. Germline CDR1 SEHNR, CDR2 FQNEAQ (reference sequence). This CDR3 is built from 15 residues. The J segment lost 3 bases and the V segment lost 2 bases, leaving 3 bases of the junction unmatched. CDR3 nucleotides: TGTGCCAGCAGCTTAAGAGGGACAGGGGGCTACGAGCAGTACTTC. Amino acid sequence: CASSLRGTGGYEQYF.